Below are 28 T cell receptor beta chains sequenced from a single sample in a study of identical twins. From the 5' RACE reads, TCRdb called clonotypes with MiXCR, one entry per CDR3 protein. The sample comprises hundreds of thousands of distinct CDR3 sequences, approximately 18% of which are singletons, and roughly 13% rests with the top ten. Another study also made use of these data, one on T cells expressing NK-cell markers.

Source material: PBMCs. Source of these receptors: a woman younger than 35 in good health.

At least ten counts were recorded for this clonotype. The chain has TRBV20-1 and TRBJ2-2; TRBD1 agrees at 9 bases. The junction had 6 bases not matched to a gene; V was cut back by 4 bases and J by 6 bases. CDR1 is DFQATT and CDR2 is SNEGSKA in the germline V gene (reference sequence). The CDR3 runs to 14 residues. CDR3 coding DNA: TGCAGTGCTACCCGGGACAGGGCCGCCGGGGAGCTGTTTTTT. It codes for CSATRDRAAGELFF.

Only a few counts were recorded for this clonotype. This chain uses TRBV29-1 with TRBJ2-6, with D uncertain. The germline V gene encodes CDR1 SQVTM and CDR2 ANQGSEA. V shed 2 bases and J shed 2 bases, with 7 bases lying between them. This CDR3 region has 14 residues. Here the CDR3 DNA reads TGCAGCGTTGAACTGGGCGCTGGGGCCAACGTCCTGACTTTC. The encoded protein is CSVELGAGANVLTF.

The chain employs TRBV18 and TRBJ1-2; D perhaps matches TRBD1 (6 bases). Per the germline V gene, CDR1 is KGHSH and CDR2 is LQKENI. Trimming stripped 2 bases from V and 8 bases from J, with 18 bases between. The CDR3 covers 15 residues. CDR3 sequence (DNA): TGTGCCAGCTCACCATTAACCGGGACACTCGAGGGCTACACCTTC. It specifies CASSPLTGTLEGYTF.

The chain couples TRBV5-1 to TRBJ2-5, with D possibly being TRBD1 (6 bases). CDR3 length: 14 amino acids. V lost 4 bases and J 1 base, leaving 11 bases between the germline ends. Germline V gives CDR1 SGHRS, CDR2 YFSETQ. In DNA, the CDR3 is TGCGCCAGCAGCACCTCAGGGGCCCAAGAGACCCAGTACTTC. The encoded protein is CASSTSGAQETQYF. The full variable domain, its missing parts supplied by reference TRBV5-1 and TRBJ2-5, is KAGVTQTPRYLIKTRGQQVTLSCSPISGHRSVSWYQQTPGQGLQFLFEYFSETQRNKGNFPGRFSGRQFSNSRSEMNVSTLELGDSALYLCASSTSGAQETQYFGPGTRLLVL.

This clonotype has just a few counts. This chain uses TRBV7-9 with TRBJ2-5; D is ambiguous. From germline, CDR1 is SEHNR and CDR2 FQNEAQ (reference sequence). The length of the CDR3 is 13 residues. Trimming shortened V by 1 base and J by 4 bases, and 7 bases separated the two germline ends. The chain's CDR3 is CASSLEVVETQYF. The CDR3 coding sequence is TGTGCCAGCAGCTTAGAGGTAGTAGAGACCCAGTACTTC.

The chain recombines TRBV4-3 with TRBJ2-3, with TRBD2 matching 12 bases. Germline V lookup: CDR1 LGHNA, CDR2 YSLEER. The J segment lost 4 bases and the V segment lost 4 bases, leaving 12 bases of the junction unmatched. The CDR3 runs to 18 residues. The DNA of the CDR3 is TGCGCCAGCAGCCCCCCCGCTAGCGGGAGGGCCTCCCCAGATACGCAGTATTTT. Protein product: CASSPPASGRASPDTQYF.

This clonotype was observed a handful of times. This chain uses TRBV11-2 with TRBJ2-7, with D maybe TRBD1 (6 bases). CDR1 and CDR2 from the germline V gene are SGHAT and FQNNGV. The CDR3 extends over 15 amino acids. The V end was cut by 4 bases, the J end by 3 bases, with 16 bases between. The CDR3 sequence is CASSSIQGFVYEQYF. CDR3 sequence (DNA): TGTGCCAGCAGCTCGATACAGGGTTTTGTCTACGAGCAGTACTTC.

This clonotype occurred a few times. The rearrangement links TRBV6-1 to TRBJ1-2; perhaps TRBD1 as D (5 bases). The V gene's germline CDR1 is MNHNS and CDR2 SASEGT. The CDR3 sequence is 16 residues long. The V end was cut by 6 bases, the J end by 5 bases, with 22 bases between. This chain's CDR3 is CASSPLPPGRRYGYTF. The CDR3, as DNA: TGTGCCAGCAGCCCCTTACCGCCGGGACGGCGGTATGGCTACACCTTC.

The V call is TRBV6-5, the J call TRBJ2-3; tentatively, D is TRBD1 or TRBD2 (5 bases each). The germline V gene encodes CDR1 MNHEY and CDR2 SVGAGI. V was clipped by 0 bases and J by 5 bases, with 9 bases between them. This CDR3 comprises 14 residues. The CDR3 DNA reads TGTGCCAGCAGTTACTCGAGGGGAAGAGATACGCAGTATTTT. This gives the protein CASSYSRGRDTQYF.

The J gene is TRBJ2-3, the V gene TRBV29-1; TRBD2 agrees at 10 bases. The V and J ends lost 4 bases and 3 bases, in that order; junction bases with no gene match: 7. CDR1 and CDR2 (germline): SQVTM, ANQGSEA. The CDR3 contains 15 residues. The CDR3 coding sequence is TGCAGCGTTGCGGGGGCTAGCGGGGGTACAGATACGCAGTATTTT. Amino acids: CSVAGASGGTDTQYF.

There are a few counts of this clonotype. V and J are TRBV5-1 and TRBJ2-1, with 8 positions matching TRBD2. Per germline, CDR1 SGHRS and CDR2 YFSETQ. The CDR3 has 15 residues. V shed 0 bases, J shed 8 bases, and the junction held 7 bases outside the gene matches. The CDR3 loop reads CASSLAGGPLYEQFF. The CDR3 DNA reads TGCGCCAGCAGCTTGGCGGGAGGGCCGTTGTATGAGCAGTTCTTC.

This clonotype was counted at least ten times. This rearrangement joins TRBV6-5 to TRBJ2-5, with TRBD2 identical over 13 bases. Germline assignment: CDR1 MNHEY and CDR2 SVGAGI. J lost 3 bases, V lost 4 bases, and 5 bases had no gene match. The CDR3 loop spans 16 amino acids. CDR3 sequence: CASSLKGTSGEETQYF. The CDR3 region has the DNA TGTGCCAGCAGTTTAAAAGGGACTAGCGGGGAAGAGACCCAGTACTTC.

This clonotype was seen a handful of times. The chain employs TRBV7-2 and TRBJ2-5; 12 nucleotides match TRBD2. The V gene's germline CDR1 is SGHTA and CDR2 FQGNSA. The CDR3 has 15 amino acids. J was trimmed by 5 bases and V by 2 bases; bases with no gene match: 3. The CDR3 DNA reads as TGTGCCAGCAGCTTAACCGGGACTAGCGGGGAGACCCAGTACTTC. Its protein product is CASSLTGTSGETQYF.

Only a few counts were recorded for this clonotype. The chain uses TRBV12-3 or TRBV12-4 and TRBJ1-6; 7 bases match TRBD1. The length of the CDR3 is 14 residues. The J segment lost 5 bases and the V segment lost 6 bases, leaving 4 bases of the junction unmatched. In DNA, the CDR3 is TGTGCCAGCAGACCCCAGGGGGATAATTCACCCCTCCACTTT. Translated: CASRPQGDNSPLHF.

The CDR3 loop is CASSYSWRTSTDTQYF. CDR3 DNA: TGTGCCAGCAGCTACTCGTGGCGAACTAGCACAGATACGCAGTATTTT. The gene calls are TRBV7-9 and TRBJ2-3; no definite D call. The CDR3 has 16 residues. Germline lookup yields CDR1 SEHNR and CDR2 FQNEAQ (reference sequence). V was cut by 4 bases and J by 0 bases, with 14 bases left in between.

In this sample, this clonotype turned up once. This sequence joins TRBV12-3 or TRBV12-4 and TRBJ1-5; TRBD1 might be the D (5 bases). The length of the CDR3 is 14 residues. Trimming removed 6 bases at V and 4 bases at J, with 13 bases between. This chain's CDR3 is CASRKGWVNQPQHF. The CDR3 DNA reads TGTGCCAGCAGAAAGGGGTGGGTGAATCAGCCCCAGCATTTT.

The V and J genes are TRBV6-5 and TRBJ1-2; D is unclear. The length of the CDR3 is 16 residues. Per the germline V gene, CDR1 is MNHEY and CDR2 is SVGAGI. V was clipped by 0 bases and J by 6 bases, with 17 bases between them. The CDR3 DNA reads as TGTGCCAGCAGTTACTCGTTATCAGGCCAAACTGATGGCTACACCTTC. This encodes CASSYSLSGQTDGYTF.

This clonotype was seen a few times. J is TRBJ2-2 and V is TRBV20-1; D may be TRBD2 (6 bases). The CDR3 runs to 15 residues. Trimming stripped 4 bases from V and 4 bases from J, with 16 bases between. From germline, CDR1 is DFQATT and CDR2 SNEGSKA (reference sequence). The CDR3 spells CSAKIRERSTGELFF. As DNA, the CDR3 is TGCAGTGCTAAGATCCGGGAGAGGAGCACCGGGGAGCTGTTTTTT.

This clonotype occurred a few times. CDR3 loop: CASSGITSGNTIYF. The CDR3 coding sequence is TGTGCCAGCAGTGGGATAACCTCTGGAAACACCATATATTTT. The chain links TRBV7-2 to TRBJ1-3; the D is unclear. Trimming removed 6 bases from V and 0 bases from J, with 9 bases in between. Germline V CDR1 and CDR2: SGHTA, FQGNSA. This CDR3 has 14 amino acids.

The V and J genes are TRBV27 and TRBJ1-2, with a tentative D call TRBD1 (5 bases). This CDR3 comprises 14 residues. The V end lost 6 bases, the J end lost 7 bases, and 18 bases lay between the germline ends. The germline CDR1 and CDR2 sequences are MNHEY and SMNVEV (reference sequence). CDR3 amino acids: CASSTLLGPSGYTF. In DNA, the CDR3 is TGTGCCAGCAGCACCCTGTTGGGGCCCAGTGGCTACACCTTC.

This clonotype turned up a few times. The V gene is TRBV24-1, the J gene TRBJ1-5; D remains ambiguous. This CDR3 is 16 amino acids long. From germline, CDR1 is KGHDR and CDR2 SFDVKD. The V end was cut by 2 bases, the J end by 1 base, with 11 bases between. Here the CDR3 reads CATSDYQTRSNQPQHF. The CDR3 region has the DNA TGTGCCACCAGTGATTATCAGACTCGGAGCAATCAGCCCCAGCATTTT.

This clonotype was observed at least ten times. The V and J genes are TRBV25-1 and TRBJ1-2, with TRBD1 identical over 10 bases. J gave up 4 bases and V 6 bases, and 5 bases lay outside the gene matches. This CDR3 is 14 amino acids long. CDR1 is MGHDK, CDR2 SYGVNS, per germline. CDR3 protein: CASRGTGEGYGYTF. For the CDR3, the DNA is TGTGCCAGCAGAGGGACAGGGGAGGGCTATGGCTACACCTTC.

The chain recombines TRBV20-1 with TRBJ2-3, with a possible D match to TRBD2 (6 bases). Looked up from germline, CDR1 is DFQATT and CDR2 is SNEGSKA (reference sequence). V was shortened by 4 bases and J by 5 bases, with 19 bases between the two germline ends. The CDR3 has 15 amino acids. This CDR3 is CSANRPAGFGDTQYF. The CDR3 nucleotides are TGCAGTGCTAACCGCCCAGCGGGCTTCGGAGATACGCAGTATTTT.

This clonotype showed up just a few times. The CDR3 here is CASSWTGSDTEAFF. CDR3 in DNA: TGCGCCAGCAGCTGGACAGGATCTGACACTGAAGCTTTCTTT. This chain connects TRBV5-1 to TRBJ1-1, with 7 bases identical to TRBD1. CDR1 is SGHRS, CDR2 YFSETQ, per germline. Losses at the gene ends were 3 bases for V and 3 bases for J; bases not matched to a gene: 5. The CDR3 is made up of 14 amino acids.

This clonotype was seen a handful of times. The V call is TRBV2, the J call TRBJ2-2; D is perhaps TRBD2 (6 bases). Germline CDR1 and CDR2: SNHLY and FYNNEI. The germline V and J ends were trimmed by 6 bases and 6 bases, with 14 bases remaining between them. The CDR3 spans 14 residues. The CDR3 DNA reads as TGTGCCAGCAGGACCGACTGGGAGGCCGGGGAGCTGTTTTTT. It specifies CASRTDWEAGELFF.

The V gene is TRBV24-1, the J gene TRBJ2-5, with D perhaps matching TRBD1 (5 bases). Germline CDR1 and CDR2: KGHDR and SFDVKD. Trimming removed 4 bases at V and 3 bases at J, with 8 bases between. This CDR3 spans 13 amino acids. The CDR3 DNA follows: TGTGCCACCAGTGAGCCAGGGAAAGAGACCCAGTACTTC. Its protein product is CATSEPGKETQYF.

V gene TRBV2 combines with J gene TRBJ2-3; TRBD1 might be the D (5 bases). V was pared by 4 bases and J by 2 bases, with 16 bases between. Germline CDR1 is SNHLY and CDR2 is FYNNEI. CDR3 length: 16 amino acids. CDR3 nucleotides: TGTGCCAGCAGTGCAGGAGAGAAGGGGCTCACAGATACGCAGTATTTT. It specifies CASSAGEKGLTDTQYF.

This clonotype has only a few counts. The chain combines TRBV29-1 with TRBJ2-3, with 8 positions matching TRBD1. V gave up 6 bases and J gave up 0 bases; unmatched junction bases: 17. Germline V CDR1 and CDR2: SQVTM, ANQGSEA. The CDR3 is 18 amino acids. CDR3 coding DNA: TGCAGCGTCGGGGACCCACGGGACAGGAGTTCTAGCACAGATACGCAGTATTTT. Residues: CSVGDPRDRSSSTDTQYF.